This T cell receptor (beta chain) was captured by sequencing in a study of identical twins. Findings and limits, study-wide: Analyses based on zero insertions could be partly confounded by invariant MAIT and iNKT cells. Within cord blood, abundant beta clonotypes carried fewer insertions, but memory repertoires showed no such trend.

This clonotype was seen more than once but under ten times. Its antigen is undetermined. V was cut by 1 base and J by 3 bases, with 6 bases left in between. The CDR3 has 14 residues. The germline CDR1 and CDR2 sequences are MNHEY and SVGAGI. Unique molecular identifiers were in the cDNA, with template-switch universal primer binding. TCRdb used MiXCR to reprocess the 5' RACE reads, holding one entry per CDR3 protein. The sample holds 230,000 or so distinct CDR3 sequences, about 8.5% seen once. The sample was also linked to a second study, of yellow fever vaccine responses in identical twins.

The chain joins TRBV6-5 to TRBJ2-2; D not resolved. Material: CD8+ T cells sorted from blood. This TCR came from a woman under 30 in good health. The CDR3 DNA sequence: TGTGCCAGCAGTTACTACGGAGACACCGGGGAGCTGTTTTTT. It yields the protein CASSYYGDTGELFF.